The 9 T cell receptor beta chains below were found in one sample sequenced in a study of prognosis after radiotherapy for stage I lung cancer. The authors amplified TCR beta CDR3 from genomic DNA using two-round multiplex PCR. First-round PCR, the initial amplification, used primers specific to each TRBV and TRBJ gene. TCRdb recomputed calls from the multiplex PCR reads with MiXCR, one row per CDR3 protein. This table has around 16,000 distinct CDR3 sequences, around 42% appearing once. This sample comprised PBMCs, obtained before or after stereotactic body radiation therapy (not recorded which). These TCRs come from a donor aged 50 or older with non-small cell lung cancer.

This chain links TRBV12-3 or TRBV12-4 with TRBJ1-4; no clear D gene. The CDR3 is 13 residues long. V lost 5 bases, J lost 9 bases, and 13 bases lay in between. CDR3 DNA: TGTGCCAGCAGTCGAAGGTACAATAAAAAACTGTTTTTT. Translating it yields CASSRRYNKKLFF.

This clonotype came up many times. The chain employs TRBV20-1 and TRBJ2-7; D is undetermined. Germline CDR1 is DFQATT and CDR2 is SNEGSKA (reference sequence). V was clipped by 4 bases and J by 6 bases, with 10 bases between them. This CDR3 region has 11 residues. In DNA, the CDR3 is TGCAGTGCTAACCTAAGATCCGAGCAGTACTTC. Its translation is CSANLRSEQYF.

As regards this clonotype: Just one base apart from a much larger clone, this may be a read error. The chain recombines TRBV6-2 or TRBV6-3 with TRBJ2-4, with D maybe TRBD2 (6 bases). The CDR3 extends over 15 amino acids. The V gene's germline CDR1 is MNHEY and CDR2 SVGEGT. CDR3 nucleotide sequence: TGTGCCATCAGTAAAGGAGGGGCAGGAAAAAACATTCAGTACTTC. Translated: CAISKGGAGKNIQYF.

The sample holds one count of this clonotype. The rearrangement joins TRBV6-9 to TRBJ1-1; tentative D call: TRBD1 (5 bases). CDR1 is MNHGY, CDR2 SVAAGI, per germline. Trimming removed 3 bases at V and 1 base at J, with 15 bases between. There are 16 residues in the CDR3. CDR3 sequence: CASSYHRTLQNTEAFF. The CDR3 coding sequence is TGTGCCAGCAGTTACCACAGGACCCTGCAGAACACTGAAGCTTTCTTT.

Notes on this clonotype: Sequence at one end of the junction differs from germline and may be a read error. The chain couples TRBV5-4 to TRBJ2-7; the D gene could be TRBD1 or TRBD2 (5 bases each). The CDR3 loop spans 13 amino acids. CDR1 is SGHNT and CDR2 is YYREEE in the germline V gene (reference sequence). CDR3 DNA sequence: TGTGCCAGCAGCTTCACCGGGGCCTACGAGCGGTACTTC. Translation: CASSFTGAYERYF. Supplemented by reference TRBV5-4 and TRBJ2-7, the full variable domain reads ETGVTQSPTHLIKTRGQQVTLRCSSQSGHNTVSWYQQALGQGPQFIFQYYREEENGRGNFPPRFSGLQFPNYSSELNVNALELDDSALYLCASSFTGAYERYFGPGTRLTVT.

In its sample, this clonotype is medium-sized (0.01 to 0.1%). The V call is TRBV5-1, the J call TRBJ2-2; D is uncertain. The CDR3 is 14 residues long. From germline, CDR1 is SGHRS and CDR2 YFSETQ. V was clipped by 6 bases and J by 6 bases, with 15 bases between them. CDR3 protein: CASKLGLPPGELFF. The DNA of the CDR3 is TGCGCCAGCAAGCTGGGCTTACCCCCCGGGGAGCTGTTTTTT.

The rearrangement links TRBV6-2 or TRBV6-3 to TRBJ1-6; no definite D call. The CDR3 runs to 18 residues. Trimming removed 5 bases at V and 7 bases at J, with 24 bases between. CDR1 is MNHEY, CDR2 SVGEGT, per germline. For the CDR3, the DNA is TGTGCCAGCAGTGAAAGGGTGGTGCTGCCTTACTTAAATTCACCCCTCCACTTT. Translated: CASSERVVLPYLNSPLHF.

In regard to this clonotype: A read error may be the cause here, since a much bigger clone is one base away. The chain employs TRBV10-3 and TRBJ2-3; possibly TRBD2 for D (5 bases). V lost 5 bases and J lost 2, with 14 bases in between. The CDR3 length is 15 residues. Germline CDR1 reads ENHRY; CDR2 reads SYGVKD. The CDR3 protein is CAISSEGRDTDTQYF. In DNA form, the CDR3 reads TGTGCCATCAGTTCCGAGGGCCGGGACACAGATACGCAGTATTTT.

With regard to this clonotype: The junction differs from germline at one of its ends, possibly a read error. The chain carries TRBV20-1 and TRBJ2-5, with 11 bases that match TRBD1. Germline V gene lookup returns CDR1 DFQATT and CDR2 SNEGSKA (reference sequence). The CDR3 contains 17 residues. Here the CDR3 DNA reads TGCAGTGCTCTTCACTGGGTGGGGGGACAGGGGGAGGAGACCAAGTACTTC. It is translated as CSALHWVGGQGEETKYF.